Listed below are T cell receptor beta chains from one sample, sequenced in a study of cytomegalovirus exposure and HLA in healthy donors. The protocol was immunoSEQ multiplex PCR, while the TCRdb copy is restricted to in-frame clones and leaves out a portion. This table has about 170,000 clones, 60% to 80% appearing once. Sequencing was performed on PBMCs. The source is a man between 35 and 55 years old in good health and CMV-seropositive. Both conserved end residues are part of each CDR3. D genes are given only for firm matches. Clone size appears in some rows only: once, few, many, or a class for an expanded clone.

size,J,D,length,V,CDR3,DNA
NA,TRBJ2-1,TRBD2,13,TRBV7-2,CASSGLPYNEQFF,TGTGCCAGCTCGGGACTACCCTACAATGAGCAGTTCTTC
NA,TRBJ2-1,TRBD1,19,TRBV11-3,CASSFNRGSYSSSYNEQFF,TGTGCCAGCAGCTTCAACAGGGGTTCCTACTCGAGCTCCTACAATGAGCAGTTCTTC
NA,TRBJ2-5,TRBD2,15,TRBV7-9,CASSTGLAGVETQYF,TGTGCCAGCAGCACGGGACTAGCGGGAGTTGAGACCCAGTACTTC
NA,TRBJ2-3,NA,15,TRBV13,CASSSIDGMADTQYF,TGTGCCAGCAGCTCAATTGACGGGATGGCAGATACGCAGTATTTT
NA,TRBJ2-4,TRBD2,15,TRBV5-1,CASSLMSAGADSQYF,TGCGCCAGCAGCTTGATGTCAGCGGGAGCTGACAGTCAGTACTTC
NA,TRBJ1-2,TRBD1,14,TRBV27,CASSTHRGSYGYTF,TGTGCCAGCAGTACCCACAGGGGAAGCTATGGCTACACCTTC
NA,TRBJ1-1,TRBD1,16,TRBV11-3,CASSGRTGGARTEAFF,TGTGCCAGCAGCGGACGGACAGGGGGCGCGAGGACTGAAGCTTTCTTT
NA,TRBJ2-1,TRBD1,15,TRBV5-1,CASTPGQRTYNEQFF,TGCGCCAGTACCCCGGGACAGAGAACATACAATGAGCAGTTCTTC
once,TRBJ2-5,TRBD2,16,TRBV14,CASSKTSGRHQETQYF,TGTGCCAGCAGCAAAACGAGCGGGAGGCACCAAGAGACCCAGTACTTC
NA,TRBJ2-7,TRBD1,13,TRBV10-1,CASSPGTVERQYF,TGCGCCAGCAGCCCCGGGACAGTCGAACGGCAGTACTTC
few,TRBJ2-1,TRBD2,12,TRBV6-1,CASSWGRGEQFF,TGTGCCAGCAGTTGGGGGAGGGGTGAGCAGTTCTTC
NA,TRBJ2-2,NA,13,TRBV7-6,CASSLARDGELFF,TGTGCCAGCAGCTTAGCGAGGGACGGGGAGCTGTTTTTT
NA,TRBJ2-3,NA,13,TRBV5-4,CASSPAGTDTQYF,TGTGCCAGCAGCCCCGCGGGCACAGATACGCAGTATTTT
NA,TRBJ1-5,TRBD1,15,TRBV5-4,CASSSGTGRQGPQHF,TGTGCCAGCAGCTCCGGGACAGGGAGGCAAGGGCCCCAGCATTTT
NA,TRBJ2-4,NA,15,TRBV11-3,CASSLSQAVGNIQYF,TGTGCCAGCAGCCTTAGCCAAGCCGTCGGAAACATTCAGTACTTC
NA,TRBJ2-1,NA,14,TRBV7-9,CASTSEGPTKVQFF,TGTGCCAGCACGTCAGAAGGTCCGACAAAGGTGCAGTTCTTC
NA,TRBJ2-5,TRBD1,15,TRBV28,CASSQRQGLQETQYF,TGTGCCAGCAGTCAACGACAGGGCCTACAAGAGACCCAGTACTTC
NA,TRBJ1-2,NA,14,TRBV6-5,CASRTFRVTNGYTF,TGTGCCAGCAGAACCTTCCGGGTCACCAATGGCTACACCTTC
NA,TRBJ2-7,TRBD1,14,TRBV5-1,CASSTYRDSYEQYF,TGCGCCAGCAGCACCTACCGGGACAGCTACGAGCAGTACTTC
NA,TRBJ2-1,TRBD1,15,TRBV4-2,CASRRPGQAYNEQFF,TGTGCCAGCCGCCGCCCGGGACAGGCGTACAATGAGCAGTTCTTC
once,TRBJ2-2,NA,17,TRBV28,CASSFPRKRQFKGELFF,TGTGCCAGCAGCTTTCCCCGTAAGAGGCAGTTCAAGGGGGAGCTGTTTTTT
NA,TRBJ2-3,NA,13,TRBV19,CASSTSLADTQYF,TGTGCCAGTAGTACCTCATTAGCAGATACGCAGTATTTT
NA,TRBJ2-1,TRBD1,16,TRBV19,CASSIKGTGPPGEQFF,TGTGCCAGTAGTATAAAGGGGACAGGGCCGCCGGGTGAGCAGTTCTTC
NA,TRBJ1-1,NA,14,TRBV7-9,CASSPDGGRAEAFF,TGTGCCAGCAGCCCCGATGGAGGGAGGGCTGAAGCTTTCTTT